The clone carrying this T cell receptor (beta chain) was counted ten times or more. Its antigen remains unknown. This record comes from a study of T-cell reconstitution after alpha-beta-depleted transplantation in children. Unique molecular identifiers were built into the TCRbeta library. MiXCR, run by TCRdb on the PCR reads, gives a single entry per CDR3 protein. The sample lists about 74,000 distinct CDR3 sequences, less than 15% occurring once. The study's findings and limits: At the one-year point after transplant, T-cell counts and TCRbeta diversity were found to come mostly from T cells that had been newly produced. In some patients, recipient T cells and intrathymic progenitors surviving conditioning explained high day-60 diversity.

The sample was PBMCs, mostly from graft donor cells, taken 180 days after TCRalphabeta/CD19-depleted stem cell transplant. The receptor was isolated from a male patient between 2 and 10 years old who had a stem cell transplant for acute lymphoblastic leukemia, so the T cells may come from the graft donor.

The CDR3 is CASSFGETQYF. CDR3 coding DNA: TGTGCCAGCAGTTTTGGGGAGACCCAGTACTTC. This sequence joins TRBV6-5 and TRBJ2-5; D is undetermined. The ends were cut back, 4 bases at V and 5 bases at J, with 5 bases in the middle. Germline V lookup: CDR1 MNHEY, CDR2 SVGAGI. This CDR3 spans 11 amino acids.